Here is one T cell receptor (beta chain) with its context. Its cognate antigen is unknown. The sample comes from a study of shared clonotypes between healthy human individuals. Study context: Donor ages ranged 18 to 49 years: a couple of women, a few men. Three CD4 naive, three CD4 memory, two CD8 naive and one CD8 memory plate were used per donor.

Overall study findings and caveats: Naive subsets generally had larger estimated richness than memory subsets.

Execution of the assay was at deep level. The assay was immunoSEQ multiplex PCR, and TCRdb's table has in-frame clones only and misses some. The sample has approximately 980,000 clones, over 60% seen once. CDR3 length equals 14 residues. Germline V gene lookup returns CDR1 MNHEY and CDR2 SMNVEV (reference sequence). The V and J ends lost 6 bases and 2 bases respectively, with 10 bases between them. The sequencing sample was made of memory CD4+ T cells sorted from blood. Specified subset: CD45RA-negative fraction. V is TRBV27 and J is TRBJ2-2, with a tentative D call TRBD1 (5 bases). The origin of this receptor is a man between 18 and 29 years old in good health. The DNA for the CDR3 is TGTGCCAGCAGACTCGACAGCAACACCGGGGAGCTGTTTTTT. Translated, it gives CASRLDSNTGELFF.